One sample yielded the 29 T cell receptor beta chains listed below, sequenced in a study of T cells in Graves' hyperthyroidism and ophthalmopathy (dated by TCRdb to the late 2010s). Libraries were prepared through multiplex PCR. TCRdb shows the sequencer as Illumina HiSeq 2000. TCR beta CDR3 regions were amplified from RNA transcripts. The TCR CDR3 was subjected to a first round of RT-PCR using the HTBI primer set and the Qiagen OneStep RT-PCR kit. The public sequencing data were trimmed at Q25 with fastp and processed into clonotypes with MiXCR by TCRdb, which kept only in-frame beta chains. Rows are unified per CDR3 protein, each entry keeping the most common DNA and genes. This sample holds a few hundred thousand distinct CDR3 sequences; more than 13% were observed only once. The ten most abundant clones make up 32% of the sample. Sequencing input: blood. The receptors shown here come from a woman between 25 and 40 years old with Graves' hyperthyroidism.

The sample holds a few counts of this clonotype. This sequence joins TRBV30 and TRBJ2-1, with D possibly matching TRBD1 (6 bases). Trimming left V 4 bases short and J 7 bases short, with 11 bases between. Germline V gives CDR1 GTSNPN, CDR2 SVGIG (reference sequence). This CDR3 spans 12 amino acids. For the CDR3, the DNA is TGTGCCTGGAAGCACAGGGTGAATGAGCAGTTCTTC. Translated: CAWKHRVNEQFF.

V and J are TRBV5-6 and TRBJ2-1; a weak D match, TRBD1 (7 bases). The CDR3 runs 17 residues. The germline V and J ends were trimmed by 3 bases and 0 bases, with 16 bases remaining between them. Per the germline V gene, CDR1 is SGHDT and CDR2 is YYEEEE. CDR3 sequence: CASSYSYRGGSYNEQFF. CDR3 nucleotides: TGTGCCAGCAGCTATTCTTACAGGGGAGGCTCCTACAATGAGCAGTTCTTC.

A word on this clonotype: A much larger clone differs by one base, so this may be a read error. V gene TRBV28 combines with J gene TRBJ2-1; D perhaps matches TRBD2 (5 bases). The CDR3 loop spans 13 amino acids. Trimming took off 3 bases at V and 10 bases at J, with 13 bases between the two ends. Per the germline V gene, CDR1 is MDHEN and CDR2 is SYDVKM. CDR3 loop: CASSLIRDYEQFF. CDR3 coding DNA: TGTGCCAGCAGTTTGATACGAGACTACGAGCAGTTCTTC. Supplemented by reference TRBV28 and TRBJ2-1, the full variable domain reads DVKVTQSSRYLVKRTGEKVFLECVQDMDHENMFWYRQDPGLGLRLIYFSYDVKMKEKGDIPEGYSVSREKKERFSLILESASTNQTSMYLCASSLIRDYEQFFGPGTRLTVL.

This clonotype was seen repeatedly, ten times or more. This chain uses TRBV7-9 with TRBJ2-1; weak D call: TRBD2 (6 bases). V lost 5 bases and J lost 0, with 11 bases in between. Germline V CDR1 and CDR2: SEHNR, FQNEAQ (reference sequence). This CDR3 has 15 amino acids. The CDR3 coding sequence is TGTGCCAGCAGCCCTCGGGAGAGCTCCTACAATGAGCAGTTCTTC. This translates into CASSPRESSYNEQFF.

The rearrangement uses TRBV5-6 and TRBJ2-3, with unresolved D. Trimming left V 7 bases short and J 2 bases short, with 8 bases between. The germline CDR1 and CDR2 sequences are SGHDT and YYEEEE. The CDR3 extends over 12 amino acids. In DNA, the CDR3 is TGTGCCAGCGCGAAACTCACAGATACGCAGTATTTT. This gives the protein CASAKLTDTQYF.

The chain carries TRBV15 and TRBJ2-7; D uncertain. V lost 6 bases and J 0 bases, leaving 12 bases between the germline ends. Germline values: CDR1 LNHNV, CDR2 YYDKDF (reference sequence). There are 14 residues in the CDR3. CDR3 sequence: CATRSMTDSYEQYF. The CDR3 nucleotides are TGTGCCACCAGATCAATGACCGACTCCTACGAGCAGTACTTC.

V usage is TRBV19 and J usage is TRBJ1-4; the D is unclear. V lost 4 bases and J 4 bases, leaving 16 bases between the germline ends. Germline values: CDR1 LNHDA, CDR2 SQIVND (reference sequence). This CDR3 region has 16 residues. The CDR3 DNA is TGTGCCAGTAGTACCCTCCCTTGGACCCTTAATGAAAAACTGTTTTTT. It yields the protein CASSTLPWTLNEKLFF. Complete variable domain (other parts from reference TRBV19 and TRBJ1-4): DGGITQSPKYLFRKEGQNVTLSCEQNLNHDAMYWYRQDPGQGLRLIYYSQIVNDFQKGDIAEGYSVSREKKESFPLTVTSAQKNPTAFYLCASSTLPWTLNEKLFFGSGTQLSVL.

The sample holds many counts of this clonotype. CDR3 sequence reads: CASSYGGKYGYTF. Written as DNA, the CDR3 is TGTGCCAGCAGTTACGGCGGGAAATATGGCTACACCTTC. The chain combines TRBV6-5 with TRBJ1-2; D unclear. Trimming stripped 2 bases from V and 5 bases from J, with 9 bases between. CDR1 and CDR2 (germline): MNHEY, SVGAGI. This CDR3 is 13 amino acids long.

The V and J genes are TRBV9 and TRBJ2-6; D tentatively fits TRBD1 or TRBD2 (5 bases each). Germline CDR1 is SGDLS and CDR2 is YYNGEE. V lost 2 bases, J lost 0 bases, and 21 bases lay in between. The CDR3 is 20 residues long. The CDR3 reads CASSVHRDRGPFSGANVLTF. CDR3 coding DNA: TGTGCCAGCAGCGTGCACCGGGACCGGGGACCTTTCTCTGGGGCCAACGTCCTGACTTTC.

This clonotype was picked up many times. This chain uses TRBV7-2 with TRBJ2-2; D unresolved. The CDR3 totals 12 residues. Trimming cost V 5 bases and J 7 bases, with 8 bases left between them. CDR1 SGHTA and CDR2 FQGNSA come from the germline V gene. The CDR3 DNA reads TGTGCCAGCAGCCCTAATAACGGGGAGCTGTTTTTT. Its protein product is CASSPNNGELFF.

The rearrangement joins TRBV6-2 or TRBV6-3 to TRBJ2-5; D possibly corresponds to TRBD1 (5 bases). The V gene's germline CDR1 is MNHEY and CDR2 SVGEGT. V was cut by 5 bases and J by 5 bases, with 12 bases left in between. The CDR3 runs 13 residues. CDR3 DNA: TGTGCCAGCAGTCCTGCAGGGCTGGAGACCCAGTACTTC. It is translated as CASSPAGLETQYF.

This clonotype is a singleton in its sample. At one boundary the junction diverges from the germline segment, which might be a read error. The chain combines TRBV30 with TRBJ2-2; D gene uncertain. Looked up from germline, CDR1 is GTSNPN and CDR2 is SVGIG (reference sequence). This CDR3 region has 11 residues. This CDR3 reads CSWSWGGELFF. The CDR3 bases are TGTTCCTGGAGTTGGGGCGGGGAGCTGTTTTTT. Looking up the rest from reference TRBV30 and TRBJ2-2 gives the full variable domain: SQTIHQWPATLVQPVGSPLSLECTVEGTSNPNLYWYRQAAGRGLQLLFYSVGIGQISSEVPQNLSASRPQDRQFILSSKKLLLSDSGFYLCSWSWGGELFFGEGSRLTVL.

Only a few counts were recorded for this clonotype. J is TRBJ2-2 and V is TRBV5-1, with D tentatively TRBD1 or TRBD2 (6 bases each). The V and J ends lost 6 bases and 3 bases respectively, with 21 bases between them. The CDR3 covers 17 residues. Germline CDR1 is SGHRS and CDR2 is YFSETQ. DNA of the CDR3: TGCGCCAGCAACCAATTGGGCGGGACAACGGACACCGGGGAGCTGTTTTTT. Translated: CASNQLGGTTDTGELFF.

There are many counts of this clonotype. The CDR3 sequence is CASSLTGTGREQYF. The CDR3 DNA reads TGTGCCAGCAGTTTAACCGGGACAGGGCGCGAGCAGTACTTC. This chain links TRBV28 with TRBJ2-7; 9 bases align to TRBD1. The CDR3 consists of 14 residues. Germline CDR1 is MDHEN and CDR2 is SYDVKM. With V trimmed by 2 bases and J by 6 bases, 5 bases remained unmatched.

This clonotype was counted many times. The rearrangement uses TRBV20-1 and TRBJ2-1; TRBD2 matches 12 bases. The V and J ends lost 6 bases and 7 bases, in that order; junction bases with no gene match: 13. Germline CDR1 DFQATT, CDR2 SNEGSKA (reference sequence). This CDR3 has 16 amino acids. The CDR3 DNA reads as TGCAGTGCCAAATCCCCCGGACTAGCGGGAAGGAATGAGCAGTTCTTC. Translation: CSAKSPGLAGRNEQFF.

This clonotype was counted many times. V usage is TRBV19 and J usage is TRBJ1-2, with 7 positions matching TRBD1. V shed 2 bases and J 4 bases; nucleotides not matched to a gene: 13. The germline CDR1 and CDR2 sequences are LNHDA and SQIVND (reference sequence). This CDR3 spans 17 amino acids. The CDR3 nucleotides read TGTGCCAGTAGTATACTTACCCAGGGGGAAGGTCGCTATGGCTACACCTTC. As protein: CASSILTQGEGRYGYTF.

This clonotype was seen a handful of times. The rearrangement joins TRBV15 to TRBJ2-7; TRBD1 agrees at 8 bases. The CDR3 has 14 residues. Trimming at V came to 0 bases and at J to 3 bases, leaving 1 base not matched to a gene. Germline CDR1 reads LNHNV; CDR2 reads YYDKDF (reference sequence). The CDR3 protein is CATSRDRGLYEQYF. The CDR3, as DNA: TGTGCCACCAGCAGAGACAGGGGGCTCTACGAGCAGTACTTC.

The V call is TRBV24-1, the J call TRBJ2-3; D possibly corresponds to TRBD2 (5 bases). The germline V and J ends were trimmed by 8 bases and 0 bases, with 11 bases remaining between them. This CDR3 is 14 amino acids long. Germline values: CDR1 KGHDR, CDR2 SFDVKD. The CDR3 sequence is CATKRGASTDTQYF. CDR3 coding DNA: TGTGCCACCAAACGGGGTGCTAGCACAGATACGCAGTATTTT.

In its sample, this clonotype was seen a few times. The rearrangement uses TRBV5-1 and TRBJ2-7; 10 bases match TRBD2. V gave up 2 bases and J gave up 2 bases; unmatched junction bases: 4. The CDR3 spans 15 residues. Germline V gene data show CDR1 as SGHRS and CDR2 as YFSETQ. The CDR3: CASSLTSGAPYEQYF. The CDR3, as DNA: TGCGCCAGCAGCTTAACTAGCGGGGCACCCTACGAGCAGTACTTC. The full variable domain, completed using reference TRBV5-1 and TRBJ2-7, is KAGVTQTPRYLIKTRGQQVTLSCSPISGHRSVSWYQQTPGQGLQFLFEYFSETQRNKGNFPGRFSGRQFSNSRSEMNVSTLELGDSALYLCASSLTSGAPYEQYFGPGTRLTVT.

The table lists this clonotype with many counts. The V call is TRBV7-9, the J call TRBJ2-7; 8 bases fit TRBD1. The ends lost 4 bases at V and 3 bases at J; junction bases unmatched: 8. This CDR3 is 15 amino acids long. Germline V lookup: CDR1 SEHNR, CDR2 FQNEAQ (reference sequence). CDR3 amino acids: CASSSKRTGIYEQYF. CDR3 nucleotides: TGTGCCAGCAGCTCGAAACGGACAGGGATCTACGAGCAGTACTTC.

The genes are TRBV20-1 and TRBJ1-2; D might be TRBD1 (6 bases). The CDR3 is made up of 14 amino acids. The V end lost 4 bases, the J end lost 1 base, and 13 bases lay between the germline ends. Germline CDR1 and CDR2: DFQATT and SNEGSKA (reference sequence). CDR3 sequence (DNA): TGCAGTGCTACTGACCCACAGGGTAACTATGGCTACACCTTC. It yields the protein CSATDPQGNYGYTF.

Points on this clonotype: Possible read error: a much larger clone is one base away. J is TRBJ2-1 and V is TRBV3-1, with D perhaps TRBD2 (6 bases). The CDR3 consists of 13 residues. Trimming cost V 2 bases and J 5 bases, with 7 bases left between them. The germline V gene has CDR1 LGHDT and CDR2 YNNKEL (reference sequence). The CDR3 sequence is CASSQPGDNEQFF. The CDR3 DNA reads as TGTGCCAGCAGCCAACCGGGAGACAATGAGCAGTTCTTC.

V gene TRBV27 combines with J gene TRBJ2-7, with 10 bases that match TRBD2. The CDR3 contains 14 residues. CDR1 is MNHEY and CDR2 is SMNVEV in the germline V gene (reference sequence). The J segment lost 6 bases and the V segment lost 6 bases, leaving 8 bases of the junction unmatched. The CDR3: CASSKREGSVEQYF. DNA for the CDR3: TGTGCCAGCAGCAAGCGGGAGGGTTCAGTCGAGCAGTACTTC.

In this sample, this clonotype turned up a few times. The chain uses TRBV5-1 and TRBJ2-2, with TRBD2 matching over 8 bases. Trimming took 0 bases from V and 2 from J; bases not matched to a gene: 9. Germline V gene lookup returns CDR1 SGHRS and CDR2 YFSETQ. The CDR3 is made up of 18 amino acids. The DNA of the CDR3 is TGCGCCAGCAGCTTGGACGGGAGGCTAGCGGGTAACACCGGGGAGCTGTTTTTT. This sequence encodes CASSLDGRLAGNTGELFF.

A few counts support this clonotype. The J gene is TRBJ1-1, the V gene TRBV19; no firm D call. Germline values: CDR1 LNHDA, CDR2 SQIVND (reference sequence). Trimming cost V 2 bases and J 5 bases, with 15 bases left between them. The CDR3 spans 15 residues. This CDR3 reads CASSIPGPGGTEAFF. The CDR3 nucleotides are TGTGCCAGTAGTATACCCGGGCCCGGAGGGACTGAAGCTTTCTTT.

This clonotype was seen at least ten times. The chain combines TRBV18 with TRBJ2-5; TRBD1 is a possible D gene (6 bases). The CDR3 is 16 residues long. Germline assignment: CDR1 KGHSH and CDR2 LQKENI. The V gene lost 3 bases and the J gene lost 7 bases, with 21 bases spanning the gap. The CDR3 DNA reads as TGTGCCAGCTCACCTCAGGAGGACACGGTCAGGGGGACCCAGTACTTC. It translates to CASSPQEDTVRGTQYF.

The table lists this clonotype with many counts. This chain connects TRBV12-3 or TRBV12-4 to TRBJ1-5; D unresolved. The V end lost 9 bases, the J end lost 6 bases, and 21 bases lay between the germline ends. The CDR3 contains 15 residues. CDR3 amino acids: CASSPAAQYGQPQHF. CDR3 bases: TGTGCCAGTTCACCCGCCGCCCAGTACGGTCAGCCCCAGCATTTT.

This clonotype turned up a few times. The CDR3 region has the DNA TGTGCCAGCAGCGCACACAGGGGACCAGCTGGAAACACCATATATTTT. It specifies CASSAHRGPAGNTIYF. This sequence joins TRBV5-5 and TRBJ1-3; 7 bases line up with TRBD1. Trimming removed 4 bases from V and 2 bases from J; junction bases left unmatched: 9. This CDR3 comprises 16 residues. Germline values: CDR1 SGHKS, CDR2 YYEKEE (reference sequence).

The V call is TRBV10-2, the J call TRBJ1-1; D gene uncertain. V was cut by 3 bases and J by 0 bases, with 11 bases left in between. Germline CDR1 and CDR2: WSHSY and SAAADI. This CDR3 has 15 residues. The CDR3 region is CASSESDRVNTEAFF. The CDR3 region has the DNA TGCGCCAGCAGTGAATCGGATCGCGTGAACACTGAAGCTTTCTTT.